Below, one TCR beta chain is given with its context. It has no known antigen specificity. The input lacks base qualities; no much larger clone sits a single base away. The library was produced with the immunoSEQ multiplex PCR assay. DNA from the CD4+ T cells that had been cultured and isolated underwent TCR beta CDR3 sequencing. The source study handled its data this way. The analysis removed non-productive TCR sequences, trimmed reads to the CDR3 region, and retained only CDR3s that were 7 or more amino acids long. Antigen-specific clonotypes were identified with the MANAFEST web app by comparing expansion in peptide wells against reference cultures. For clones to be considered positive, expansion at FDR<0.05 versus reference and all other wells, an odds ratio above 5, and a frequency above 0.1% in two replicate wells were required. A clonotype was defined as cross-reactive if the clonotype was significantly expanded both in SARS-CoV-2 spike wells and in at least one common cold coronavirus spike condition. CDR3 similarity was assessed by Levenshtein distance with the stringdist R package, and unrooted trees were built with ape in R 3.6.1. TCRdb's version of the immuneACCESS table is confined to in-frame rearrangements and falls short of the full clone set. An unresolved V gene accounts for under half of the shortfall where checked; the remainder is of unknown origin. D and trimming come from the DNA, and the V and J calls and clone size come from that table. The sample contains under 20,000 clones, approximately 74% of them found a single time. The leading ten clones occupy roughly 15% of the sample.

In the ViraFEST assay, PBMC were stimulated with viral peptide pools, and TCR sequencing was then used to find antigen-specific CD4+ T cell clonotypes based on their expansion. After around eleven days of culture, CD4+ T cells were isolated with the EasySep CD4+ T cell isolation kit. Convalescent patients had PCR-confirmed SARS-CoV-2 infection between March and December 2020, before Alpha, Beta and Delta variants emerged in the United States. Over 1.5 million PBMC per well were cultured with approximately 10 ug/ml peptides in IMDM containing approximately 4.7% human AB serum, roughly 9.5 IU/ml IL-2 and gentamicin. Half of the culture medium was replaced with fresh IL-2-containing medium on days 3 and 7. Unless noted otherwise, every peptide stimulation condition was grown in triplicate wells. Using Ficoll-Paque Plus gradient centrifugation, PBMC were separated from whole blood and then either used fresh or cryopreserved at -140C. The overlapping peptide pools covered the spike proteins of SARS-CoV-2 and of the common cold coronaviruses HCoV-NL63, HCoV-OC43 and HCoV-229E. Genomic DNA was extracted from cultured CD4+ T cells with the QIAamp micro DNA kit.

The sample originates from a study of vaccination effects on CD4 cells after COVID-19 (dated by TCRdb to between 2021 and 2022). Some background on the complete study: Two doses of either the BNT162b2 or the mRNA-1273 mRNA SARS-CoV-2 vaccine were administered to participants. Pre-vaccine samples were collected from a couple of convalescent patients 16 days and one week before the first dose, corresponding to 142 and 148 days after COVID-19 diagnosis. SARS-CoV-2 spike-specific CD4+ TCR repertoires from before and after mRNA vaccination were compared in COVID-19 convalescent patients and in infection-naive vaccine recipients. Altogether, some 11 COVID-19 convalescent patients and 4 SARS-CoV-2-naive healthy vaccine recipients made up the full study. In the study, cultures from other donors were sequenced using the Oncomine TCR Beta short-read assay on an Illumina iSeq 100.

The paper as a whole reports these results and caveats: The study was limited by a small number of convalescent patients, and early post-infection timepoints were lacking. For convalescent patients, new clones induced by the vaccine made up most of the post-vaccine spike-reactive repertoire, and these new clones were largely distinct from the clones induced by infection. Clones induced by infection and clones induced by vaccination both contracted markedly at late timepoints after vaccination, which fits with T cell responses waning over time.

Sequenced material: CD4+ T cells from PBMCs cultured with SARS-CoV-2 spike peptides, taken before COVID-19 vaccination. The cell subset or site label for this specimen denotes: SARS-CoV-2 spike overlapping peptide pool stimulation. The receptor comes from a human donor who had a prior SARS-CoV-2 infection.

The CDR3 region: CASKQGLADYNEQFF. Here is the DNA: TGTGCCAGTAAGCAAGGACTAGCGGACTACAATGAGCAGTTCTTC. The chain employs TRBV19 and TRBJ2-1, and 10 junctional nucleotides match TRBD2. Trimming takes 7 bases off V and 3 bases off J; junction bases not matched to a gene: 6. The CDR3, from cysteine to phenylalanine, totals 15 residues. Just the 45-base CDR3 DNA is kept, in frame starting at base 1. The CDR1 and CDR2 encoded by the germline V gene (reference sequence) are LNHDA and SQIVND.